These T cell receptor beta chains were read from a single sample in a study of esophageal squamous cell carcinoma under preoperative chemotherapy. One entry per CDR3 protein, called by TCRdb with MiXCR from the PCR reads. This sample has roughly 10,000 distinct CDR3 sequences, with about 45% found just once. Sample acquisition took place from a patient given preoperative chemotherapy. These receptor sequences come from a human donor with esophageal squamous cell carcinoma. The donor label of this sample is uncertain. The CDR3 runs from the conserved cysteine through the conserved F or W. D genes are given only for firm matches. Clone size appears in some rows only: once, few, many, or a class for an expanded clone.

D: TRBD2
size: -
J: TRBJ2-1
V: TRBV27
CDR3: CASSLSGLAGTRRFF
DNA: TGTGCCAGCAGTTTATCGGGACTAGCGGGCACCCGCCGGTTCTTC

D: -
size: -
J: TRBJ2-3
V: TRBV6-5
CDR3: CASSYRRGAGPYEQYF
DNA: TGTGCCAGCAGTTACCGTCGGGGAGCGGGCCCCTACGAGCAGTACTTT

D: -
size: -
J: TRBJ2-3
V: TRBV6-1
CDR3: CASSDVSTGEQYF
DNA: TGTGCCAGCAGTGATGTGAGTACCGGGGAGCAGTATTTT

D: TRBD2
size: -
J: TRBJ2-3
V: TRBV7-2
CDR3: CASSLSVSGGRADTQYF
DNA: TGTGCCAGCAGCCTTTCGGTATCGGGGGGGCGGGCAGATACGCAGTATTTT

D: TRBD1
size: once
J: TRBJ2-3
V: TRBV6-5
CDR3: CASRSSDRGLTDTQYF
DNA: TGTGCCAGCAGGTCCTCAGACAGGGGGCTCACAGATACGCAGTATTTT

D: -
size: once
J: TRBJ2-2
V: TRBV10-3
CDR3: CAGVGGADTGAQFF
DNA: TGTGCGGGTGTCGGGGGCGCGGACACAGGGGCGCAGTTTTTT

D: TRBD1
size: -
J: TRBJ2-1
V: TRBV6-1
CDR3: CASSLFGTGAYNEQFF
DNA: TGTGCCAGCAGCCTATTCGGGACAGGGGCCTACAATGAGCAGTTCTTC

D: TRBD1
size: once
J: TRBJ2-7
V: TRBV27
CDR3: CANSVTGRPLEQYF
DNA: TGTGCCAACAGTGTGACAGGGCGACCCCTCGAGCAGTACTTC

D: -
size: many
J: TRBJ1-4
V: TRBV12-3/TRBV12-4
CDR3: CASSNSGDNEKLFF
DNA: TGTGCCAGCAGTAACTCGGGGGATAATGAAAAACTGTTTTTT

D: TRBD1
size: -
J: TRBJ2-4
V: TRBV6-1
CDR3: CASSDGTGGQDTQYF
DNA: TGTGCCAGCAGTGACGGGACAGGGGGGCAAGACACCCAGTACTTC

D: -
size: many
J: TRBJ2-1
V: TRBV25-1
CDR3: CASSVATYNYEQFF
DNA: TGTGCCAGCAGTGTCGCGACTTACAACTACGAGCAGTTCTTC

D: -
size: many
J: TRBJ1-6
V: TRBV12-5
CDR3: CASGLVTSNRVENSPLHF
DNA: TGTGCTAGTGGTTTGGTAACCTCAAACAGGGTTGAGAATTCACCCCTCCACTTT

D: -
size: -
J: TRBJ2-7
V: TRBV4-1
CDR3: CASSQDRLPASYEQYF
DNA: TGCGCCAGCAGCCAAGATCGCCTCCCGGCCTCCTACGAGCAGTACTTC

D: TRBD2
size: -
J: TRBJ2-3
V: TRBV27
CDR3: CARGPGGGHTDTQYF
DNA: TGTGCCAGGGGCCCTGGGGGAGGGCACACAGATACGCAGTATTTC

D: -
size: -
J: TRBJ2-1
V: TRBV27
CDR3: CASSLLRPGGVVEQFF
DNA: TGTGCCAGCAGTTTATTAAGACCAGGAGGGGTAGTCGAGCAGTTCTTC

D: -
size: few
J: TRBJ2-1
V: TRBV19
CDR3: CASSIGQRASETQFF
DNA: TGTGCCAGTAGTATAGGGCAGCGGGCCTCGGAGACCCAGTTCTTC

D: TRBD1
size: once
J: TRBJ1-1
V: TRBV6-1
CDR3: CASSPRTGGGRNTEAFF
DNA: TGTGCCAGCAGTCCCAGGACAGGGGGAGGGAGGAACACTGAAGCTTTCTTT

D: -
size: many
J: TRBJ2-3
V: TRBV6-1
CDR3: CATNRDPDTQYF
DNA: TGTGCCACCAACCGGGACCCAGATACGCAGTATTTT

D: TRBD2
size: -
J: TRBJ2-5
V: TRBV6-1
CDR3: CASSKSGSSYNEQYF
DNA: TGTGCCAGCAGTAAGAGCGGGAGCTCCTACAATGAGCAGTACTTC

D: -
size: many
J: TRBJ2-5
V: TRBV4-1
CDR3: CASSQEAGRPEQYF
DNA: TGCGCCAGCAGCCAAGAGGCCGGAAGGCCTGAGCAGTACTTC

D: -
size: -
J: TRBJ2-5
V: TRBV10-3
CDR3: CAVSGGSRTETQYF
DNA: TGTGCCGTCTCAGGCGGAAGTAGAACAGAGACGCAGTACTTC

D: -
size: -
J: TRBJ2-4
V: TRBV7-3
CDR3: CALQGEGGGGAKNIQYF
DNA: TGTGCCTTACAGGGGGAGGGAGGGGGCGGAGCCAAAAACATTCAGTACTTC

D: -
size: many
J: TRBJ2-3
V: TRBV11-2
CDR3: CASSLSVSAGDTQYF
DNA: TGTGCCAGCAGCTTATCAGTGTCAGCCGGGGATACGCAGTATTTT

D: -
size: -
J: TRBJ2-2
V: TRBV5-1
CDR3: CASRVAVTGTGELFF
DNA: TGCGCCAGCAGGGTAGCGGTTACCGGAACCGGGGAGCTGTTTTTT

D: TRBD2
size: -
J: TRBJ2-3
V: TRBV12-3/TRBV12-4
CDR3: CASPGGGREGTDTQYF
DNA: TGTGCCAGCCCCGGGGGGGGCAGGGAGGGCACAGATACGCAGTATTTT

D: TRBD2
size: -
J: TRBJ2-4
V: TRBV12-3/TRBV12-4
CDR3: CASSTVSGGRDQEIQYF
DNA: TGTGCCAGCAGTACGGTGAGCGGGGGCCGTGACCAAGAGATCCAGTACTTC

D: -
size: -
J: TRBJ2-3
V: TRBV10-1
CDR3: CAGSGGRRKETQYF
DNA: TGCGCGGGCAGTGGGGGGCGCCGAAAAGAGACGCAGTATTTC

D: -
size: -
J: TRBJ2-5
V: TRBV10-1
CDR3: CASAGQGGRDQETQYF
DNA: TGCGCCAGCGCGGGGCAGGGGGGGCGAGACCAAGAGACCCAGTACTTC

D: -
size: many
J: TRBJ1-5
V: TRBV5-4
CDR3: CASSLGPNSNQPQHF
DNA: TGTGCCAGCAGCTTGGGTCCGAATAGCAATCAGCCCCAGCATTTT

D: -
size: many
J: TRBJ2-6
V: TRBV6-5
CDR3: CASSYSTSGANVLTF
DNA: TGTGCCAGCAGTTACTCCACGTCTGGGGCCAACGTCCTGACTTTC

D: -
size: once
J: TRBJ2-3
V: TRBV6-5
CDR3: CASSCSPHNTQYF
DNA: TGTGCCAGCAGTTGCTCCCCCCACAATACGCAGTATTTT

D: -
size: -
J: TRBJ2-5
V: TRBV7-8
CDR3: CAGLGHGAQEIQYF
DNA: TGTGCGGGGCTCGGGCACGGTGCCCAAGAGATCCAGTACTTC

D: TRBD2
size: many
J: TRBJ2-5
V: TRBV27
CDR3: CASSLAGGINEQYF
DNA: TGTGCCAGCAGCCTAGCGGGAGGAATCAATGAGCAGTACTTC

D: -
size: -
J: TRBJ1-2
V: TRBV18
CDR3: CASSPSSPGDIRGYTF
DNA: TGTGCCAGCTCACCATCAAGCCCCGGGGACATAAGAGGCTACACCTTC

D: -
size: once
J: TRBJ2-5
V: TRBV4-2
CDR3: CASSLGAANSYNEQYF
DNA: TGTGCCAGCAGCCTCGGGGCGGCAAACTCCTACAATGAGCAGTACTTC

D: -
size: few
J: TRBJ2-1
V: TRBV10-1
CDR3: CASSDGDPSPYNEQFF
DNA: TGCGCCAGCAGTGACGGGGACCCATCCCCCTACAATGAGCAGTTCTTC

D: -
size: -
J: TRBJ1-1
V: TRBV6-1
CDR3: CASSATGVVTEAFF
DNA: TGTGCCAGCTCTGCGACGGGGGTAGTCACTGAAGCTTTCTTT

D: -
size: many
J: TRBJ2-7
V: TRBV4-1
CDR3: CASSQEARAYEQYF
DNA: TGCGCCAGCAGCCAAGAGGCCAGGGCCTACGAGCAGTACTTC

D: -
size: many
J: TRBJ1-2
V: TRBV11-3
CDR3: CASSTGAMNYGYTF
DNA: TGTGCCAGCAGCACGGGGGCCATGAACTATGGCTACACCTTC

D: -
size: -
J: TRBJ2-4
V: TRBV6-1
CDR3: CASGGGGRAQEIQYF
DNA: TGTGCCAGCGGGGGAGGGGGGAGAGCCCAAGAGATTCAGTACTTC

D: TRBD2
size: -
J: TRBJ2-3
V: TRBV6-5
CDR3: CASSFPGGAGVEDTQYF
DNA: TGTGCCAGCAGTTTTCCGGGGGGAGCGGGAGTGGAAGATACGCAGTATTTT

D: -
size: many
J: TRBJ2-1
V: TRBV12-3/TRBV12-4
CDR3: CASTSGTGSYNEQFF
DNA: TGTGCCAGCACTAGCGGGACAGGGTCTTACAATGAGCAGTTCTTC

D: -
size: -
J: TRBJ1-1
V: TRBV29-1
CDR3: CSVALGRNTEAFF
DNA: TGCAGCGTTGCTTTGGGCAGGAACACTGAAGCTTTCTTT

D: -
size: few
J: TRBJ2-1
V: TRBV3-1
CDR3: CASSSRRDGEQFF
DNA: TGTGCCAGCAGTTCCCGTCGGGACGGTGAGCAGTTCTTC

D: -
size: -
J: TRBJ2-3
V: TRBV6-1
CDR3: CASSPGEGAKSMQYF
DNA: TGTGCCAGCAGTCCGGGGGAGGGGGCCAAAAGCATGCAGTATTTC

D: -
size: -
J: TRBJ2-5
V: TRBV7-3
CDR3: CALQGGRGGGDQETQYF
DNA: TGTGCCTTACAGGGGGGGCGAGGGGGGGGTGACCAAGAGACTCAGTACTTC

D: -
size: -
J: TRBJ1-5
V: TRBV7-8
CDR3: CASSFIGGGGGGGGGNQPQHF
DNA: TGTGCCAGCAGCTTCATAGGGGGGGGGGGGGGGGGGGGGGGGGGCAATCAGCCCCAGCATTTT

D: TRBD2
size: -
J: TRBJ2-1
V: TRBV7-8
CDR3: CASSFGTSGRAFEQFF
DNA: TGTGCCAGCAGCTTCGGGACTAGCGGGAGGGCCTTCGAGCAGTTCTTC

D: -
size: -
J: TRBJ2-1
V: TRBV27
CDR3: CASSPNAAGGDEQFF
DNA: TGTGCCAGCAGTCCGAACGCCGCAGGTGGGGATGAGCAGTTCTTC

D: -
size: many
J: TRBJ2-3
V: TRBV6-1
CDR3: CASRETSTDTQYF
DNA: TGTGCCAGCCGCGAGACTAGCACAGATACGCAGTATTTT

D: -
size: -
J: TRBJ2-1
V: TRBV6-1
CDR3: CARGCATEGEQFF
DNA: TGTGCCAGGGGCTGTGCGACAGAAGGGGAGCAGTTTTTC

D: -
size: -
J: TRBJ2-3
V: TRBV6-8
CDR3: CAGTGDQDTQYF
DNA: TGTGCCGGCACGGGTGACCAAGATACGCAGTATTTC

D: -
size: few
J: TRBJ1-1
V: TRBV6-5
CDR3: CASSYEVDTEAFF
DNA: TGTGCCAGCAGTTACGAGGTCGACACTGAAGCTTTCTTT

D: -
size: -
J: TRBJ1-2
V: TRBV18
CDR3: CASSPVGGPGYTF
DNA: TGTGCCAGCTCACCTGTTGGGGGACCCGGCTACACCTTC

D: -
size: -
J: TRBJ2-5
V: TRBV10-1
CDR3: CASGGKGDRNKETQYF
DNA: TGCGCCAGCGGGGGGAAGGGGGACCGTAACAAAGAGACCCAGTACTTC

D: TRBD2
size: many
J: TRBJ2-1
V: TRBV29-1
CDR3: CSVGRTAGGSEFF
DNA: TGCAGCGTTGGGAGGACAGCGGGGGGGTCGGAGTTCTTC

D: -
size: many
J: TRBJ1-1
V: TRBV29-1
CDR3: CSVEEPDPTSTEAFF
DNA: TGCAGCGTTGAAGAGCCGGACCCTACGAGCACTGAAGCTTTCTTT

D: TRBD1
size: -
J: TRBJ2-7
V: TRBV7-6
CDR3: CASSLQPGTGTTGTQLVQYF
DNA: TGTGCCAGCAGCTTACAGCCCGGGACAGGGACTACCGGGACGCAGTTGGTGCAGTACTTC

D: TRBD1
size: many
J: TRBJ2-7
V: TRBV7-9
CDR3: CASSQGDRAKKSNEQYF
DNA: TGTGCCAGCAGCCAAGGGGACAGGGCGAAAAAATCGAACGAGCAGTACTTC